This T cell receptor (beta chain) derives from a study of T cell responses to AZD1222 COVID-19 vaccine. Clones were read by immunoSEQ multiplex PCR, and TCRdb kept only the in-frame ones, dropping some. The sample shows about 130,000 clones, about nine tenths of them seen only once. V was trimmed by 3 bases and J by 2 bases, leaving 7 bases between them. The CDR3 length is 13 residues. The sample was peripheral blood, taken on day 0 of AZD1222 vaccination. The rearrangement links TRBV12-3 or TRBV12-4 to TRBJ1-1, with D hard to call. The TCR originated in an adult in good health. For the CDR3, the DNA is TGTGCCAGCAGTTTGGTACTCAACACTGAAGCTTTCTTT. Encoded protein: CASSLVLNTEAFF.